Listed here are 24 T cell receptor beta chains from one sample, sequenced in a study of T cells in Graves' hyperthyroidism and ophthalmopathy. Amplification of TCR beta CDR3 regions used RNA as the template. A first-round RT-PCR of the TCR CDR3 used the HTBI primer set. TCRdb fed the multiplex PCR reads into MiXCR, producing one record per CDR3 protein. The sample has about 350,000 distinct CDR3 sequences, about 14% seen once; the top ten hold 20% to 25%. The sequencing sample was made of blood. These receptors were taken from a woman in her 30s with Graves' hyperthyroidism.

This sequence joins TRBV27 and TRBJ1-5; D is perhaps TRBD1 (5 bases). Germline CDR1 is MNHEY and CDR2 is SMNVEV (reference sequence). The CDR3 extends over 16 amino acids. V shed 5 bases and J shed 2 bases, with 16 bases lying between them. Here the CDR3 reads CASSQGLWGGNQPQHF. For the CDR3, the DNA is TGTGCCAGCAGTCAGGGCCTCTGGGGAGGCAATCAGCCCCAGCATTTT.

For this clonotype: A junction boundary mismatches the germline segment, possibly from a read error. The CDR3 sequence is CASSSQGQEAQYF. The CDR3 nucleotides read TGTGCCAGCAGCTCTCAGGGCCAAGAGGCCCAGTACTTC. The chain combines TRBV9 with TRBJ2-5; perhaps TRBD1 as D (5 bases). This CDR3 comprises 13 residues. Germline V CDR1 and CDR2: SGDLS, YYNGEE.

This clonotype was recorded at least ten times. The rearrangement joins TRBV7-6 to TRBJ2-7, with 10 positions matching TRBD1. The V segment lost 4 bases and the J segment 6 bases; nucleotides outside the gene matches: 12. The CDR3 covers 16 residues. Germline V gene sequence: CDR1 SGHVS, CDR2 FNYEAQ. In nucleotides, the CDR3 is TGTGCCAGCAGCTCTACCTCCGGACAGGGGGAGATCGAGCAGTACTTC. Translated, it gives CASSSTSGQGEIEQYF.

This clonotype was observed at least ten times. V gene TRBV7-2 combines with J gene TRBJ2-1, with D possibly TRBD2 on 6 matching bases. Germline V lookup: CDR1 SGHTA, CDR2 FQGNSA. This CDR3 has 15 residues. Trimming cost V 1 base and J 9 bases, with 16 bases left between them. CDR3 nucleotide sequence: TGTGCCAGCAGCTTAGTGCCTAGCGACAGAGGTGAGCAGTTCTTC. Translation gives CASSLVPSDRGEQFF.

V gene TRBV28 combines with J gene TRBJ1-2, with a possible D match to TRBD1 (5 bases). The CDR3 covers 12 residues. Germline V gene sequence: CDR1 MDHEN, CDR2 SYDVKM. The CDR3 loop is CAIADSYYGYTF. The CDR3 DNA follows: TGTGCGATCGCCGACAGTTACTATGGCTACACCTTC.

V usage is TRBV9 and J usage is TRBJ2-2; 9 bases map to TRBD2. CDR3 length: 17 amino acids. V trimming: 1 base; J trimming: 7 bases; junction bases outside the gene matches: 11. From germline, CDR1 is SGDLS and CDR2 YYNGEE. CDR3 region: CASSVKGLAGSGGELFF. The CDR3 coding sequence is TGTGCCAGCAGCGTAAAGGGGCTAGCGGGATCGGGCGGGGAGCTGTTTTTT.

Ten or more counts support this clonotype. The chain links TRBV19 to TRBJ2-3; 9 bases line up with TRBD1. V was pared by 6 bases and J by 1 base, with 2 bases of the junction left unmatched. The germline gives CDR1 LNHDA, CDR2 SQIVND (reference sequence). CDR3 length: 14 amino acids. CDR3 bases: TGTGCCAGTAGCAGACAGGGGGGCACAGATACGCAGTATTTT. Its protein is CASSRQGGTDTQYF. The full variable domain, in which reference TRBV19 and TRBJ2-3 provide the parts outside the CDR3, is DGGITQSPKYLFRKEGQNVTLSCEQNLNHDAMYWYRQDPGQGLRLIYYSQIVNDFQKGDIAEGYSVSREKKESFPLTVTSAQKNPTAFYLCASSRQGGTDTQYFGPGTRLTVL.

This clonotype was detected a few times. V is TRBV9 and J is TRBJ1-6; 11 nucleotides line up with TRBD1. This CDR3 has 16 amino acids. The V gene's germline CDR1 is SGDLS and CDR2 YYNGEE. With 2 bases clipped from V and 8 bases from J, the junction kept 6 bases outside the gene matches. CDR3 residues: CASSVGGQGVYSPLHF. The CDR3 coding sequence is TGTGCCAGCAGCGTCGGGGGACAGGGGGTTTATTCACCCCTCCACTTT. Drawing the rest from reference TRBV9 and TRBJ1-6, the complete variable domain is DSGVTQTPKHLITATGQRVTLRCSPRSGDLSVYWYQQSLDQGLQFLIQYYNGEERAKGNILERFSAQQFPDLHSELNLSSLELGDSALYFCASSVGGQGVYSPLHFGNGTRLTVT.

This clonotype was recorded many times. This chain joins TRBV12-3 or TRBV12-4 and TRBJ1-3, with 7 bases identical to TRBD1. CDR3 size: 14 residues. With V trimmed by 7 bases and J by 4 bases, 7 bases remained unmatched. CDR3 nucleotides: TGTGCCAGCATCCTACAGGGGCTGGGAAACACCATATATTTT. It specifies CASILQGLGNTIYF.

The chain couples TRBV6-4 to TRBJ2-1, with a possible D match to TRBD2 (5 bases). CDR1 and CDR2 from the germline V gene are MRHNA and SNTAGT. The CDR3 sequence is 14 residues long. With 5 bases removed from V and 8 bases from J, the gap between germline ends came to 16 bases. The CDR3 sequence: CASSLSPAADEQFF. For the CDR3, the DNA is TGTGCCAGCAGTCTCTCCCCAGCGGCCGATGAGCAGTTCTTC.

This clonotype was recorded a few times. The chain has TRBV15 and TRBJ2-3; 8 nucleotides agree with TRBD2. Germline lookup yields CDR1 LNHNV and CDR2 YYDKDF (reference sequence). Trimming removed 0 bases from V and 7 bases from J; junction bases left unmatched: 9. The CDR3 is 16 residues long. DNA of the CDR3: TGTGCCACCAGCAGAGATCTGAGCGGGAGTAAGCATACGCAGTATTTT. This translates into CATSRDLSGSKHTQYF.

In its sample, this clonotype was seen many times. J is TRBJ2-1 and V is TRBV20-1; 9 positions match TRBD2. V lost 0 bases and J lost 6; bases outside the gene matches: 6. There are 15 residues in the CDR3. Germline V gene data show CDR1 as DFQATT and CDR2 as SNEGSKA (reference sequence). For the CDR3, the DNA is TGCAGTGCTAGAGATGGGACTAGCCAACTCAATGAGCAGTTCTTC. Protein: CSARDGTSQLNEQFF.

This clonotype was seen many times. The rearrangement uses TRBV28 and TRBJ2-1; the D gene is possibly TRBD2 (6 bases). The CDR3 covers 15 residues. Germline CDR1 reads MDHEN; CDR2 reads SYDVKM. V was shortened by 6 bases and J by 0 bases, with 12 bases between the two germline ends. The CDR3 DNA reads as TGTGCCAGCAGGTTAGCGGTTAGCTCCTACAATGAGCAGTTCTTC. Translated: CASRLAVSSYNEQFF.

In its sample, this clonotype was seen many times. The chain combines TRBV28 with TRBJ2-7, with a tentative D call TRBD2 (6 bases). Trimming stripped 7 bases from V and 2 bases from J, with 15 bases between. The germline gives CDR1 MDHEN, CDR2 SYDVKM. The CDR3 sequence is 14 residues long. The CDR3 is CASMGAGSTYEQYF. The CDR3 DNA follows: TGTGCCAGCATGGGAGCGGGTTCAACCTACGAGCAGTACTTC.

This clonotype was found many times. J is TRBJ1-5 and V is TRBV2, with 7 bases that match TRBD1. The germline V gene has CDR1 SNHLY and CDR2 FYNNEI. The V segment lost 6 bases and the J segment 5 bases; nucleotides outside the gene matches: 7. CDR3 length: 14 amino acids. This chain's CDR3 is CASRTDREDQPQHF. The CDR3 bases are TGTGCCAGCAGGACTGACAGGGAGGATCAGCCCCAGCATTTT.

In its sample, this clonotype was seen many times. CDR3 DNA sequence: TGTGCCAGCAGTGAATCGGGGGCTGAGGGTGGCTACACCTTC. Its translation: CASSESGAEGGYTF. The chain recombines TRBV6-1 with TRBJ1-2, with a tentative D call TRBD1 (6 bases). Trimming removed 2 bases at V and 7 bases at J, with 14 bases between. The CDR3 loop spans 14 amino acids. Looked up from germline, CDR1 is MNHNS and CDR2 is SASEGT.

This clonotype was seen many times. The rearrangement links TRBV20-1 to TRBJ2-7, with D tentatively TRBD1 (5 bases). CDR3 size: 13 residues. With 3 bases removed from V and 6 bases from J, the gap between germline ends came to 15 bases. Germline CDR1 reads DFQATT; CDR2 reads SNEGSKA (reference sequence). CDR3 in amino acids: CSARTAGWIEQYF. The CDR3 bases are TGCAGTGCTAGGACGGCAGGGTGGATCGAGCAGTACTTC.

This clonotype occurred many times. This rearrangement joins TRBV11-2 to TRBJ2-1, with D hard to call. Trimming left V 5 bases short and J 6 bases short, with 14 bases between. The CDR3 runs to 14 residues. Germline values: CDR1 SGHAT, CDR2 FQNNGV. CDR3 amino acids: CASSPRPKGNEQFF. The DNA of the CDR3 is TGTGCCAGCAGCCCCAGGCCGAAGGGCAATGAGCAGTTCTTC.

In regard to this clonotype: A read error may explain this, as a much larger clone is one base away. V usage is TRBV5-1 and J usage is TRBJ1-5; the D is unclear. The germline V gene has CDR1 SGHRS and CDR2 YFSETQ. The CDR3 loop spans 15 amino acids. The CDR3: CASSLGDFRGQPQPF. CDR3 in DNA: TGCGCCAGCAGCTTGGGGGATTTTCGGGGTCAGCCCCAGCCTTTT.

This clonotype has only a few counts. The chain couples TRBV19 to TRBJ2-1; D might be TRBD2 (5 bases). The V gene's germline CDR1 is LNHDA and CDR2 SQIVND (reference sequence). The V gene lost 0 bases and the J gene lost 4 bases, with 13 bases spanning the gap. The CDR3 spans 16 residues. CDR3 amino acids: CASSIEAAVGYNEQFF. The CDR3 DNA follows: TGTGCCAGTAGTATAGAAGCGGCTGTGGGTTACAATGAGCAGTTCTTC.

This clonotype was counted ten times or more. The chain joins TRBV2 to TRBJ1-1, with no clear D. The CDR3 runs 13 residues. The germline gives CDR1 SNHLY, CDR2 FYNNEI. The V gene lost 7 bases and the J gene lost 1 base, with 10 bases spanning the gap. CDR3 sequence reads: CASNREPNTEAFF. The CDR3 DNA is TGTGCCAGCAATCGGGAGCCGAACACTGAAGCTTTCTTT.

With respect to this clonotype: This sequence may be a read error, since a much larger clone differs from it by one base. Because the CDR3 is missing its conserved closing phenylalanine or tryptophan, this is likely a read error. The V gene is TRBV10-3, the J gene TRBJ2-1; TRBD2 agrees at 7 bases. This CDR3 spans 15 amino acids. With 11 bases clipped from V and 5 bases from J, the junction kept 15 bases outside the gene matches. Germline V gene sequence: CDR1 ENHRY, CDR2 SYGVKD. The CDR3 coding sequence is TGTGCCTCCTCCCCGAGCGGGACGACAAACAATGAGCAGTTCCTC. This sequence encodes CASSPSGTTNNEQFL.

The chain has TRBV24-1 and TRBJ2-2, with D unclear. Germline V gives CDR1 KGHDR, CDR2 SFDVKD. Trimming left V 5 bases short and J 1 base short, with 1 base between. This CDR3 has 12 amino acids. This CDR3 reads CATSGNTGELFF. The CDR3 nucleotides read TGTGCCACCAGTGGGAACACCGGGGAGCTGTTTTTT.

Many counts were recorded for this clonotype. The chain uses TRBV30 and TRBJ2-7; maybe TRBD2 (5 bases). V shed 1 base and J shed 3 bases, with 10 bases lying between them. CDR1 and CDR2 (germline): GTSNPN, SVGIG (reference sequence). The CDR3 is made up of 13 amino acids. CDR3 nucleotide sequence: TGTGCCTGGAGTGACGGACTTAACTACGAGCAGTACTTC. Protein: CAWSDGLNYEQYF.